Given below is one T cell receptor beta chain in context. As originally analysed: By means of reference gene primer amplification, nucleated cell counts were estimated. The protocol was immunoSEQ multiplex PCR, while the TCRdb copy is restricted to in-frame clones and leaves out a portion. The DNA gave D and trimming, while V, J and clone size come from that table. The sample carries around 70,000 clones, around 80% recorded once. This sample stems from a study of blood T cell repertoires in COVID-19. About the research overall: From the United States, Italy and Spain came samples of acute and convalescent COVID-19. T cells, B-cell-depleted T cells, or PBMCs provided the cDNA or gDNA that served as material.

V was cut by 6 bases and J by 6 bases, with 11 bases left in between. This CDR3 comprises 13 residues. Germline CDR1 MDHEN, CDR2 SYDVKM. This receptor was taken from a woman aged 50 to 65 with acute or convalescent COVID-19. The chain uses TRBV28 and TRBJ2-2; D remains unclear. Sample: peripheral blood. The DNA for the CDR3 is TGTGCCAGCAGCCTATCTTTCTCCGGGGAGCTGTTTTTT. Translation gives CASSLSFSGELFF. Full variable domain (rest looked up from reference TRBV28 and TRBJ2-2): DVKVTQSSRYLVKRTGEKVFLECVQDMDHENMFWYRQDPGLGLRLIYFSYDVKMKEKGDIPEGYSVSREKKERFSLILESASTNQTSMYLCASSLSFSGELFFGEGSRLTVL.